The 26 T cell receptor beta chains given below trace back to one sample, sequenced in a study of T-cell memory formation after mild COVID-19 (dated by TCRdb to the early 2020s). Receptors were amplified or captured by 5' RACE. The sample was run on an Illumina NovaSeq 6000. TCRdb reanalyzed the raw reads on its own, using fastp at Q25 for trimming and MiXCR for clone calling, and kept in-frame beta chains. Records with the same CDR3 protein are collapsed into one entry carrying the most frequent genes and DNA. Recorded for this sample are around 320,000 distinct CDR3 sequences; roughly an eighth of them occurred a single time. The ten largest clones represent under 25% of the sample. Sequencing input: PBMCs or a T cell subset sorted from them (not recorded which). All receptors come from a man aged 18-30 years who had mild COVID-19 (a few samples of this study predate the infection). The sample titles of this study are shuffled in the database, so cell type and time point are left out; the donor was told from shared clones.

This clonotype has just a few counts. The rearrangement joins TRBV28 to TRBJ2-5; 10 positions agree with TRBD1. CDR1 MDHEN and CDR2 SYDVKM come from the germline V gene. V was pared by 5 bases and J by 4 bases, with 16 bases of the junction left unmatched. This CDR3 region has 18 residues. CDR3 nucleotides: TGTGCCAGCAGTAGGTCCGGGACAGGGGTGAAGGAGAGAGAGACCCAGTACTTC. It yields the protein CASSRSGTGVKERETQYF.

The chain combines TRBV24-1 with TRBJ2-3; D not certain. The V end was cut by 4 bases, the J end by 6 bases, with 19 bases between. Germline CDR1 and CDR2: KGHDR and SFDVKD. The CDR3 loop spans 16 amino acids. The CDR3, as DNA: TGTGCCACCAGTGACTCTACAGTTTCCTCCTTGGATACGCAGTATTTT. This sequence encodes CATSDSTVSSLDTQYF.

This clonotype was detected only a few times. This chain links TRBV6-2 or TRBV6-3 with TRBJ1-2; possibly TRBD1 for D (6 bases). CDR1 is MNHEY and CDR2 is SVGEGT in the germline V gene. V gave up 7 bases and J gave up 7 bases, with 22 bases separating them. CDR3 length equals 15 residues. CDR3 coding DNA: TGTGCCAGCACGGGACAAATGTCAGACAGGAGTGGCTACACCTTC. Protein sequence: CASTGQMSDRSGYTF.

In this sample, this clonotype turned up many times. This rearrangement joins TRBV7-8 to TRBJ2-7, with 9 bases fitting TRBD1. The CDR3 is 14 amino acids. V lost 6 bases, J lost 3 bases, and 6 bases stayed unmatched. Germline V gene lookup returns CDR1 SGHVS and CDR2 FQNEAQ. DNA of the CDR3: TGTGCCAGCAGAACCGGACAGGGGAGCTACGAGCAGTACTTC. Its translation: CASRTGQGSYEQYF.

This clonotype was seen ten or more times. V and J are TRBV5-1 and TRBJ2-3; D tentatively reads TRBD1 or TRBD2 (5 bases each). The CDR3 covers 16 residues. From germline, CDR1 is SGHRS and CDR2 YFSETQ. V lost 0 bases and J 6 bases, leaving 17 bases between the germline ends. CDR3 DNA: TGCGCCAGCAGCTTGGATCCACGGGACGACGGGGATACGCAGTATTTT. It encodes CASSLDPRDDGDTQYF.

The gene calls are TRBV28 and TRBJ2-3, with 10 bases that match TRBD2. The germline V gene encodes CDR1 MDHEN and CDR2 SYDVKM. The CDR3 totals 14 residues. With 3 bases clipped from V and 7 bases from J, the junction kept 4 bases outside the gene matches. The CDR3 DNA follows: TGTGCCAGCAGTTTTCAGCGGGGGGGCTATACGCAGTATTTT. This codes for CASSFQRGGYTQYF. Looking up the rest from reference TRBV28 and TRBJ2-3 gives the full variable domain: DVKVTQSSRYLVKRTGEKVFLECVQDMDHENMFWYRQDPGLGLRLIYFSYDVKMKEKGDIPEGYSVSREKKERFSLILESASTNQTSMYLCASSFQRGGYTQYFGPGTRLTVL.

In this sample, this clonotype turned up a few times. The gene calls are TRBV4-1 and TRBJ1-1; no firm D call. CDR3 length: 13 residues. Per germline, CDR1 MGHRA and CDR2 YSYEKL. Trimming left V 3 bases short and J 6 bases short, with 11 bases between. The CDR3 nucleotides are TGCGCCAGCAGCCAGGCGACTGGTGCTGAAGCTTTCTTT. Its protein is CASSQATGAEAFF.

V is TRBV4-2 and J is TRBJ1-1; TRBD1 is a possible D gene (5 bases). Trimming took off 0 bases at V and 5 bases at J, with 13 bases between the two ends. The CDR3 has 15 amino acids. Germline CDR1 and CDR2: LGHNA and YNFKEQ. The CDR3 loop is CASSQDGTLGTEAFF. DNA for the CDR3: TGTGCCAGCAGCCAAGATGGGACCTTGGGAACTGAAGCTTTCTTT.

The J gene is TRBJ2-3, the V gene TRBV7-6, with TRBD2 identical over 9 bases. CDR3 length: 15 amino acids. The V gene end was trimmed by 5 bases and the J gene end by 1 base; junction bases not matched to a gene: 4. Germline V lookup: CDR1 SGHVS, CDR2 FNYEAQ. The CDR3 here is CASSAPSGGTDTQYF. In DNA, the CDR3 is TGTGCCAGCAGCGCCCCTAGCGGGGGCACAGATACGCAGTATTTT.

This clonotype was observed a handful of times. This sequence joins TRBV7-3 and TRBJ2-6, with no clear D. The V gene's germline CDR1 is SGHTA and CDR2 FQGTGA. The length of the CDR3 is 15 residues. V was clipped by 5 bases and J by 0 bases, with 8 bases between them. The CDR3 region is CASSGGSSGANVLTF. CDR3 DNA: TGTGCCAGCAGCGGCGGCAGCTCTGGGGCCAACGTCCTGACTTTC. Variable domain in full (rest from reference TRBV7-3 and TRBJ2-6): GAGVSQTPSNKVTEKGKYVELRCDPISGHTALYWYRQSLGQGPEFLIYFQGTGAADDSGLPNDRFFAVRPEGSVSTLKIQRTERGDSAVYLCASSGGSSGANVLTFGAGSRLTVL.

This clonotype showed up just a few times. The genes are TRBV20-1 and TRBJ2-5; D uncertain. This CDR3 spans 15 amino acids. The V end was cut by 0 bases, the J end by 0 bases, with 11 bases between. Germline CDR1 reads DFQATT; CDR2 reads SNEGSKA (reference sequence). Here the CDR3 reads CSARDAAIYQETQYF. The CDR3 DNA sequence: TGCAGTGCTAGAGATGCGGCTATCTACCAAGAGACCCAGTACTTC.

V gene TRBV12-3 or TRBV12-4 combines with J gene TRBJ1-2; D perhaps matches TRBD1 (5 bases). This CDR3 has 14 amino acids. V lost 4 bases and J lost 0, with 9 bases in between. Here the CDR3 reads CASSSRETNYGYTF. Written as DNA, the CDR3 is TGTGCCAGCAGTTCCAGGGAGACTAACTATGGCTACACCTTC.

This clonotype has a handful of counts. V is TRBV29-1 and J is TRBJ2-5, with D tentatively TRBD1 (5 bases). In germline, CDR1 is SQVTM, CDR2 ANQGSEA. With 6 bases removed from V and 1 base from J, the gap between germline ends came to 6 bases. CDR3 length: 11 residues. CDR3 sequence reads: CSVQGQETQYF. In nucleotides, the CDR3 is TGCAGCGTCCAGGGCCAAGAGACCCAGTACTTC.

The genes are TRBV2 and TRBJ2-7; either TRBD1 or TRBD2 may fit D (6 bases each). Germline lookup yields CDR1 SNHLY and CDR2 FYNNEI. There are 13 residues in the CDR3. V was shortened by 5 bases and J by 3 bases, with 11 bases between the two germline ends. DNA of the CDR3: TGTGCCAGCAGTCGGGGGCGACTCTACGAGCAGTACGTC. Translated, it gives CASSRGRLYEQYV.

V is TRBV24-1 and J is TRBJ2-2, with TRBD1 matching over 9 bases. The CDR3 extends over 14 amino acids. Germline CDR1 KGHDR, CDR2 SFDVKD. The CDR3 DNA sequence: TGTGCATCCCAGGGACAGGGAGCGACCGGGGAGCTGTTTTTT. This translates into CASQGQGATGELFF.

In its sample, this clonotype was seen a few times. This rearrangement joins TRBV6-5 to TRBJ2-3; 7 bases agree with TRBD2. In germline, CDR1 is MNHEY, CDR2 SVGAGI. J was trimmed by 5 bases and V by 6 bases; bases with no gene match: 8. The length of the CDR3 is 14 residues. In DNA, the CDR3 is TGTGCCAGCAGGTCCGAAGCGGGACGAGATACGCAGTATTTT. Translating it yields CASRSEAGRDTQYF.

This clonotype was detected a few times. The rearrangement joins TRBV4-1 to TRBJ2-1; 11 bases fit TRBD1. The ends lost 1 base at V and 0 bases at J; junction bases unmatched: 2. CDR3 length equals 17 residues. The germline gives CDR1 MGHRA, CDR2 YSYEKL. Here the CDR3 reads CASSQGTGGVSYNEQFF. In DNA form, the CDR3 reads TGCGCCAGCAGCCAAGGGACAGGGGGCGTCTCCTACAATGAGCAGTTCTTC.

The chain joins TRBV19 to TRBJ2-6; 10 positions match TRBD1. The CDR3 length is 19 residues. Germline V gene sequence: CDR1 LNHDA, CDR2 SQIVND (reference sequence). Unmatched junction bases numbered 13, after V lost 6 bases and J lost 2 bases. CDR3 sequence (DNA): TGTGCCAGTAGCACCCCGGACAGGGGGACCTCCCCTGGGGCCAACGTCCTGACTTTC. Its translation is CASSTPDRGTSPGANVLTF.

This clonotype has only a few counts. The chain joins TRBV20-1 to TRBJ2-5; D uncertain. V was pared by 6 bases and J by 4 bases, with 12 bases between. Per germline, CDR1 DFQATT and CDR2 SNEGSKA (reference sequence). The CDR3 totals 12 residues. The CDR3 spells CSAGSRVETQYF. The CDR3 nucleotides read TGCAGTGCCGGTTCCCGGGTAGAGACCCAGTACTTC.

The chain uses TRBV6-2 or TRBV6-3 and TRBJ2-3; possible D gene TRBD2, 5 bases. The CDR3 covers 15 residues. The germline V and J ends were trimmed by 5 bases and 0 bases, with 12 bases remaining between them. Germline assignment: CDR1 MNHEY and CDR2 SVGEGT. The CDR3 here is CASSSGRISTDTQYF. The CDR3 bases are TGTGCCAGCAGTAGCGGACGGATTAGCACAGATACGCAGTATTTT.

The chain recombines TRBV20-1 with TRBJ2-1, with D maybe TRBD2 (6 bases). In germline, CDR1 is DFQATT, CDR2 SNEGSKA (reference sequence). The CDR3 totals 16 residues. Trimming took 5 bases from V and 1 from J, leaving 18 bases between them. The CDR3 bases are TGCAGTGCTCGAGGGAGCGGCGGGGAGTCCTACAATGAGCAGTTCTTC. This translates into CSARGSGGESYNEQFF.

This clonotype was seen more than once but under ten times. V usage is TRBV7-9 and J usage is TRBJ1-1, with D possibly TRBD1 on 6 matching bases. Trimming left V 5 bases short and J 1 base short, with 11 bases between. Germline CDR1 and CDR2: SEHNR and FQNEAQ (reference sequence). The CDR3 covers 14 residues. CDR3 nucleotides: TGTGCCAGCAGCCGGGACACTCGGAACACTGAAGCTTTCTTT. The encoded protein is CASSRDTRNTEAFF.

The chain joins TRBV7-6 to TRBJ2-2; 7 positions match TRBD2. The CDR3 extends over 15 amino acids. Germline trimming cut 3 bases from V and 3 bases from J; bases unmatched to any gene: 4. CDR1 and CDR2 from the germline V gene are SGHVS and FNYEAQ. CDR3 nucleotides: TGTGCCAGCAGCTTGGCTAGCGGCTACACCGGGGAGCTGTTTTTT. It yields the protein CASSLASGYTGELFF. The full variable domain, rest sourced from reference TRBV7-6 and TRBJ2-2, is GAGVSQSPRYKVTKRGQDVALRCDPISGHVSLYWYRQALGQGPEFLTYFNYEAQQDKSGLPNDRFSAERPEGSISTLTIQRTEQRDSAMYRCASSLASGYTGELFFGEGSRLTVL.

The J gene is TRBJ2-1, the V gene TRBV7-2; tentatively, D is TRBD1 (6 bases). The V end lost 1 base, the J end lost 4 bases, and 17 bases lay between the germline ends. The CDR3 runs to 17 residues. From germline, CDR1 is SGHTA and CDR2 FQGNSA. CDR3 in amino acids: CASSLVPGAGRYNEQFF. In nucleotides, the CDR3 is TGTGCCAGCAGCTTAGTCCCAGGGGCCGGAAGATACAATGAGCAGTTCTTC. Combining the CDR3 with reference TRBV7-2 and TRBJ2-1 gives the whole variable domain GAGVSQSPSNKVTEKGKDVELRCDPISGHTALYWYRQSLGQGLEFLIYFQGNSAPDKSGLPSDRFSAERTGGSVSTLTIQRTQQEDSAVYLCASSLVPGAGRYNEQFFGPGTRLTVL.

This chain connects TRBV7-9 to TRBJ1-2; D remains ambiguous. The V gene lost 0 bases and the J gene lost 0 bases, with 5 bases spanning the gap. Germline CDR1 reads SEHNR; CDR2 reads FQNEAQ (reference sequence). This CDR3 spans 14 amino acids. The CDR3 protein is CASSLAPANYGYTF. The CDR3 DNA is TGTGCCAGCAGCTTAGCACCGGCTAACTATGGCTACACCTTC.

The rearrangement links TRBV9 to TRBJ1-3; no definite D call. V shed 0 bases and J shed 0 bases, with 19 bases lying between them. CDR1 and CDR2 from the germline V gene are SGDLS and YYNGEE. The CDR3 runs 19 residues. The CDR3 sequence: CASSVGRASSAFSGNTIYF. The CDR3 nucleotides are TGTGCCAGCAGCGTAGGGAGGGCGAGTTCTGCTTTCTCTGGAAACACCATATATTTT.